A selection of T cell receptor beta chains follows, all from one sample in a study of T-cell memory formation after mild COVID-19. TCRdb called the 5' RACE reads again in MiXCR, with one record for every CDR3 protein. The sample holds some 270,000 distinct CDR3 sequences, approximately 15% seen once. Sequencing input: PBMCs or a T cell subset sorted from them (not recorded which). The receptors were sampled from an adult woman who had mild COVID-19 (a few samples of this study predate the infection). Cell type and time point are not known. Both conserved end residues are part of each CDR3. Fields, in order: V gene, CDR3 length, J gene, D gene, clone size, CDR3 DNA, CDR3 protein. A D gene is named only where the DNA matches it firmly. Only part of the rows carry a size: once, few, many, or a class if the clone is expanded.

v_gene: TRBV12-3/TRBV12-4
len: 13
j_gene: TRBJ2-3
d_gene: -
abundance: many
CDR3nt: TGTGCCAGCACCGCCACAGTGTCAGATACGCAGTATTTT
CDR3aa: CASTATVSDTQYF

v_gene: TRBV20-1
len: 14
j_gene: TRBJ2-7
d_gene: -
abundance: -
CDR3nt: TGCAGTGCTAGAGGGCAGGGGCGATCCTACGAGCAGTACTTC
CDR3aa: CSARGQGRSYEQYF

v_gene: TRBV6-5
len: 15
j_gene: TRBJ2-6
d_gene: -
abundance: -
CDR3nt: TGTGCCAGCAGCCGGGTCGTTTCTGGGGCCAACGTCCTGACTTTC
CDR3aa: CASSRVVSGANVLTF

v_gene: TRBV25-1
len: 12
j_gene: TRBJ1-1
d_gene: TRBD1
abundance: -
CDR3nt: TGTGCCACCCGACAGGGTAACACTGAAGCTTTCTTT
CDR3aa: CATRQGNTEAFF

v_gene: TRBV5-1
len: 15
j_gene: TRBJ2-3
d_gene: TRBD2
abundance: many
CDR3nt: TGCGCCAGCAGCTCCCTAGCGGAGAGCACAGATACGCAGTATTTT
CDR3aa: CASSSLAESTDTQYF

v_gene: TRBV4-2
len: 15
j_gene: TRBJ2-7
d_gene: -
abundance: -
CDR3nt: TGTGCCAGCAGCCAAGTGTCAGGGGAATCCTACGAGCAGTACTTC
CDR3aa: CASSQVSGESYEQYF

v_gene: TRBV5-1
len: 15
j_gene: TRBJ2-2
d_gene: -
abundance: few
CDR3nt: TGCGCCAGCAGCCCTTCAGGGGCGAACACCGGGGAGCTGTTTTTT
CDR3aa: CASSPSGANTGELFF

v_gene: TRBV4-3
len: 16
j_gene: TRBJ1-4
d_gene: -
abundance: -
CDR3nt: TGCGCCAGCAGCCAAGGAGGACATCTGACTAATGAAAAACTGTTTTTT
CDR3aa: CASSQGGHLTNEKLFF

v_gene: TRBV10-3
len: 15
j_gene: TRBJ2-2
d_gene: -
abundance: -
CDR3nt: TGTGCCATCAGTGAGTCGTCCGGAAACACCGGGGAGCTGTTTTTT
CDR3aa: CAISESSGNTGELFF

v_gene: TRBV6-1
len: 17
j_gene: TRBJ1-6
d_gene: -
abundance: -
CDR3nt: TGTGCCAGCAGGGAACTTCGTGGAATTGGGTATAATTCACCCCTCCACTTT
CDR3aa: CASRELRGIGYNSPLHF

v_gene: TRBV5-1
len: 13
j_gene: TRBJ1-2
d_gene: -
abundance: -
CDR3nt: TGCGCCAGCAGCTTGGCCGTTCCCAATGGCTACACCTTC
CDR3aa: CASSLAVPNGYTF

v_gene: TRBV12-3/TRBV12-4
len: 14
j_gene: TRBJ1-5
d_gene: TRBD1
abundance: few
CDR3nt: TGTGCCAGCAGCATCGACAGGGGCAATCAGCCCCAGCATTTT
CDR3aa: CASSIDRGNQPQHF

v_gene: TRBV3-1
len: 17
j_gene: TRBJ2-3
d_gene: TRBD2
abundance: -
CDR3nt: TGTGCCAGCAGCCAAGATACGGGGCTAGCGGGAATAAATACGCAGTATTTT
CDR3aa: CASSQDTGLAGINTQYF

v_gene: TRBV5-6
len: 14
j_gene: TRBJ2-7
d_gene: -
abundance: -
CDR3nt: TGTGCCAGCAGCTTGACTAGCTTTACCTACGAGCAGTACTTC
CDR3aa: CASSLTSFTYEQYF

v_gene: TRBV20-1
len: 12
j_gene: TRBJ2-7
d_gene: -
abundance: -
CDR3nt: TGCAGTGCTAGAGGTCCCCCCAACGAGCAGTACTTC
CDR3aa: CSARGPPNEQYF

v_gene: TRBV6-5
len: 18
j_gene: TRBJ2-7
d_gene: TRBD2
abundance: -
CDR3nt: TGTGCCAGCAGTTACTCCCCGGGACTAGCGGGAGGACTGAGCGAGCAGTACTTC
CDR3aa: CASSYSPGLAGGLSEQYF

v_gene: TRBV5-1
len: 15
j_gene: TRBJ1-3
d_gene: TRBD1
abundance: -
CDR3nt: TGCGCCAGCAGCTGGGGACAGGGCTCTGGAAACACCATATATTTT
CDR3aa: CASSWGQGSGNTIYF

v_gene: TRBV27
len: 17
j_gene: TRBJ1-1
d_gene: TRBD1
abundance: -
CDR3nt: TGTGCCAGCATGCCGACAGGGTTTTTTCGGCTGAACACTGAAGCTTTCTTT
CDR3aa: CASMPTGFFRLNTEAFF

v_gene: TRBV4-1
len: 15
j_gene: TRBJ2-3
d_gene: TRBD2
abundance: few
CDR3nt: TGCGCCAGCAGCCAATTAGCGGGGGCCCAGAATACGCAGTATTTT
CDR3aa: CASSQLAGAQNTQYF

v_gene: TRBV6-5
len: 15
j_gene: TRBJ2-2
d_gene: -
abundance: few
CDR3nt: TGTGCCAGCAAATGGGACCAACGACTTACCGGGGAGCTGTTTTTT
CDR3aa: CASKWDQRLTGELFF

v_gene: TRBV30
len: 14
j_gene: TRBJ2-2
d_gene: -
abundance: few
CDR3nt: TGTGCCTCCGCAGCGTCATCGAACACCGGGGAGCTGTTTTTT
CDR3aa: CASAASSNTGELFF

v_gene: TRBV5-1
len: 14
j_gene: TRBJ2-1
d_gene: -
abundance: -
CDR3nt: TGCGCCAGCAGCATCCCGGGCCCCGTGGATGAGCAGTTCTTC
CDR3aa: CASSIPGPVDEQFF

v_gene: TRBV30
len: 13
j_gene: TRBJ2-1
d_gene: -
abundance: few
CDR3nt: TGTGCCTTCTTGAGGGGGGGCATCAATGAGCAGTTCTTC
CDR3aa: CAFLRGGINEQFF

v_gene: TRBV4-1
len: 15
j_gene: TRBJ2-1
d_gene: -
abundance: few
CDR3nt: TGCGCCAGCAGCCGCCTGTCGCGGGGTACAATTGAGCAGTTCTTC
CDR3aa: CASSRLSRGTIEQFF

v_gene: TRBV4-2
len: 15
j_gene: TRBJ1-2
d_gene: -
abundance: -
CDR3nt: TGTGCCAGCAGCCAAGACATAACAGGGAACTATGGCTACACCTTC
CDR3aa: CASSQDITGNYGYTF

v_gene: TRBV20-1
len: 12
j_gene: TRBJ2-5
d_gene: TRBD2
abundance: many
CDR3nt: TGCAGTGCGGTGCGGGGGTCAGAGACCCAGTACTTC
CDR3aa: CSAVRGSETQYF

v_gene: TRBV10-3
len: 17
j_gene: TRBJ2-1
d_gene: TRBD2
abundance: few
CDR3nt: TGTGCCATCAGTGGGTTAGCGGGGGGGCCGTCGCTCAATGAGCAGTTCTTC
CDR3aa: CAISGLAGGPSLNEQFF

v_gene: TRBV20-1
len: 12
j_gene: TRBJ1-5
d_gene: -
abundance: -
CDR3nt: TGCAGTGCGGTTGACGGCAATCAGCCCCAGCATTTT
CDR3aa: CSAVDGNQPQHF

v_gene: TRBV5-1
len: 14
j_gene: TRBJ2-2
d_gene: -
abundance: few
CDR3nt: TGCGCCAGCAGCTTGAAATCAGGAACCGGGGAGCTGTTTTTT
CDR3aa: CASSLKSGTGELFF

v_gene: TRBV20-1
len: 15
j_gene: TRBJ2-3
d_gene: -
abundance: -
CDR3nt: TGCAGTCACGAAGGCGGACAGACTCTCGCAGATACGCAGTATTTT
CDR3aa: CSHEGGQTLADTQYF

v_gene: TRBV30
len: 17
j_gene: TRBJ2-5
d_gene: TRBD1
abundance: -
CDR3nt: TGTGCCTGGAGGTTCCTCCGAGGACAGGGAGGCCACGAGACCCAGTACTTC
CDR3aa: CAWRFLRGQGGHETQYF

v_gene: TRBV9
len: 14
j_gene: TRBJ1-5
d_gene: -
abundance: -
CDR3nt: TGTGCCAGCAGCTTGGGCTTCAGCAATCAGCCCCAGCATTTT
CDR3aa: CASSLGFSNQPQHF

v_gene: TRBV7-6
len: 16
j_gene: TRBJ1-5
d_gene: TRBD1
abundance: -
CDR3nt: TGTGCCAGCAGCTCCGAGGACAGGGGAAGCAATCAGCCCCAGCATTTT
CDR3aa: CASSSEDRGSNQPQHF

v_gene: TRBV20-1
len: 15
j_gene: TRBJ2-7
d_gene: -
abundance: -
CDR3nt: TGCAGTGCTAGAGTCGCCGGGACTGCTCCCTACGAGCAGTACTTC
CDR3aa: CSARVAGTAPYEQYF

v_gene: TRBV20-1
len: 13
j_gene: TRBJ2-4
d_gene: -
abundance: -
CDR3nt: TGCAGTGCTAGAGAAGTAGCCAAAAACATTCAGTACTTC
CDR3aa: CSAREVAKNIQYF

v_gene: TRBV11-2
len: 14
j_gene: TRBJ2-1
d_gene: TRBD1
abundance: few
CDR3nt: TGTGCCAGCCATTCTCGACAGGGGTACAATGAGCAGTTCTTC
CDR3aa: CASHSRQGYNEQFF

v_gene: TRBV30
len: 12
j_gene: TRBJ1-1
d_gene: -
abundance: -
CDR3nt: TGTGCCTGGCACCGGGACAACACTGAAGCTTTCTTT
CDR3aa: CAWHRDNTEAFF

v_gene: TRBV7-2
len: 13
j_gene: TRBJ2-1
d_gene: TRBD2
abundance: few
CDR3nt: TGTGCCAGCAGCCAGCGGGATCGCGGTGAGCAGTTCTTC
CDR3aa: CASSQRDRGEQFF

v_gene: TRBV6-2/TRBV6-3
len: 15
j_gene: TRBJ2-3
d_gene: -
abundance: few
CDR3nt: TGTGCCAGCAGTTCACAGGAGGAAGTGATAGATACGCAGTATTTT
CDR3aa: CASSSQEEVIDTQYF

v_gene: TRBV6-2/TRBV6-3
len: 17
j_gene: TRBJ2-2
d_gene: -
abundance: -
CDR3nt: TGTGCCAGCAGTTACAGTCCGGGCAGGGTGGGGACCGGGGAGCTGTTTTTT
CDR3aa: CASSYSPGRVGTGELFF

v_gene: TRBV20-1
len: 15
j_gene: TRBJ2-7
d_gene: TRBD2
abundance: -
CDR3nt: TGCAGTGCTAGAGAGAGGTTAGCGGGGTCCTACGAGCAGTACTTC
CDR3aa: CSARERLAGSYEQYF

v_gene: TRBV5-1
len: 15
j_gene: TRBJ1-4
d_gene: TRBD1
abundance: few
CDR3nt: TGCGCCAGCAGCTTCCGACAGGGGGCAAGGGAAAAACTGTTTTTT
CDR3aa: CASSFRQGAREKLFF

v_gene: TRBV7-9
len: 14
j_gene: TRBJ1-2
d_gene: -
abundance: -
CDR3nt: TGTGCCAGCAGCTTGGGGCGGGGGGACTATGGCTACACCTTC
CDR3aa: CASSLGRGDYGYTF

v_gene: TRBV7-9
len: 16
j_gene: TRBJ1-1
d_gene: TRBD1
abundance: -
CDR3nt: TGTGCCAGCAGCCATGGACAGGGGGCTGGAGGCACTGAAGCTTTCTTT
CDR3aa: CASSHGQGAGGTEAFF